The source of this T cell receptor beta chain is a study of blood T cells in healthy people across ages. Study background: About one barcoded beta molecule per two T cells was the capture yield of template switching. Study-level findings and limits: Long-lived donors carried more naive CD4+ cells and greater diversity than aged donors. The unknown donor CMV status may have confounded expanded clonotype changes.

V gave up 5 bases and J gave up 1 base, with 11 bases separating them. Looked up from germline, CDR1 is SGHTA and CDR2 is FQGNSA. The CDR3 consists of 14 residues. A J-beta primer mix and a sample-barcoded 5' primer were used in a second PCR of roughly 6 to 12 cycles. TCRdb re-analysed the 5' RACE reads in MiXCR, keeping a single row per CDR3 protein. The repertoire includes 1.8 million or so distinct CDR3 sequences, approximately 40% of them detected once, and 23% sits in the top ten. This clonotype has at least ten counts. What it binds is not known. The source is a human donor in good health. The sequenced sample consisted of blood. The chain employs TRBV7-2 and TRBJ1-2; D perhaps matches TRBD1 (5 bases). The CDR3: CASSKGALNYGYTF. As DNA, the CDR3 is TGTGCCAGCAGCAAAGGGGCCCTTAACTATGGCTACACCTTC.